This TCR beta chain was observed in a study of shared clonotypes between healthy human individuals. As concerns this clone: As yet, its antigen is unknown.

Study-level results: Against clonotypes common to all four donors, non-shared ones had lower generation probabilities.

The CDR3 has 11 residues. V was pared by 7 bases and J by 7 bases, with 7 bases between. Germline V gene sequence: CDR1 LNHDA, CDR2 SQIVND (reference sequence). Each cell subset's genomic DNA was divided evenly among several immunoSEQ plates. Per the authors' pipeline: ImmunoSEQ output lacked quality scores and full-length reads, limiting matched filtering. This table comes from immunoSEQ multiplex PCR, and its TCRdb copy is limited to in-frame clones, with some not included. The V and J calls and clone size come from that table; D and trimming were worked out from the DNA. Of some 580,000 clones listed, more than 95% are singletons.

This sequence originates from a woman between 25 and 40 years old in good health. The chain combines TRBV19 with TRBJ1-4, with no clear D. The material sequenced was naive CD4+ T cells sorted from blood. Subset defined: CD45RA+ positively selected. CDR3 in amino acids: CASTSGEKLFF. The CDR3 DNA follows: TGTGCCAGTACCTCAGGTGAAAAACTGTTTTTT.